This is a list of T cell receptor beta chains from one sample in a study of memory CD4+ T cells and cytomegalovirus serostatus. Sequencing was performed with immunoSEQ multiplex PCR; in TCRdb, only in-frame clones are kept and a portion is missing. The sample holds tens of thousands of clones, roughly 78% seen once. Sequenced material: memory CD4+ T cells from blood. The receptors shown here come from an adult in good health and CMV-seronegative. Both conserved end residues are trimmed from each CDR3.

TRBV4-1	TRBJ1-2	ASSQAYLYGYT
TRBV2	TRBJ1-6	ASSKQKAPLH
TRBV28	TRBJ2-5	ASSPRRRQETQY
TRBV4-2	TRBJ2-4	ASSQDLSSEGDIQY
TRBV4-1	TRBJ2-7	ASRREPTYEQY
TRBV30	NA	AWSRGGTTYEQY
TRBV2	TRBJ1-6	ARSRGNSPLH
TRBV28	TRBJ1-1	ASSLPAEAF
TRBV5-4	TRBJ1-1	ASSLVGATEAF
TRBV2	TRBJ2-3	ARTPITDTQY
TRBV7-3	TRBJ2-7	ASSLVSSAGEQY
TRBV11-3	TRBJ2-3	ASSLGQSTDTQY
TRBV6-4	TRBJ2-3	ASSEQGADTQY